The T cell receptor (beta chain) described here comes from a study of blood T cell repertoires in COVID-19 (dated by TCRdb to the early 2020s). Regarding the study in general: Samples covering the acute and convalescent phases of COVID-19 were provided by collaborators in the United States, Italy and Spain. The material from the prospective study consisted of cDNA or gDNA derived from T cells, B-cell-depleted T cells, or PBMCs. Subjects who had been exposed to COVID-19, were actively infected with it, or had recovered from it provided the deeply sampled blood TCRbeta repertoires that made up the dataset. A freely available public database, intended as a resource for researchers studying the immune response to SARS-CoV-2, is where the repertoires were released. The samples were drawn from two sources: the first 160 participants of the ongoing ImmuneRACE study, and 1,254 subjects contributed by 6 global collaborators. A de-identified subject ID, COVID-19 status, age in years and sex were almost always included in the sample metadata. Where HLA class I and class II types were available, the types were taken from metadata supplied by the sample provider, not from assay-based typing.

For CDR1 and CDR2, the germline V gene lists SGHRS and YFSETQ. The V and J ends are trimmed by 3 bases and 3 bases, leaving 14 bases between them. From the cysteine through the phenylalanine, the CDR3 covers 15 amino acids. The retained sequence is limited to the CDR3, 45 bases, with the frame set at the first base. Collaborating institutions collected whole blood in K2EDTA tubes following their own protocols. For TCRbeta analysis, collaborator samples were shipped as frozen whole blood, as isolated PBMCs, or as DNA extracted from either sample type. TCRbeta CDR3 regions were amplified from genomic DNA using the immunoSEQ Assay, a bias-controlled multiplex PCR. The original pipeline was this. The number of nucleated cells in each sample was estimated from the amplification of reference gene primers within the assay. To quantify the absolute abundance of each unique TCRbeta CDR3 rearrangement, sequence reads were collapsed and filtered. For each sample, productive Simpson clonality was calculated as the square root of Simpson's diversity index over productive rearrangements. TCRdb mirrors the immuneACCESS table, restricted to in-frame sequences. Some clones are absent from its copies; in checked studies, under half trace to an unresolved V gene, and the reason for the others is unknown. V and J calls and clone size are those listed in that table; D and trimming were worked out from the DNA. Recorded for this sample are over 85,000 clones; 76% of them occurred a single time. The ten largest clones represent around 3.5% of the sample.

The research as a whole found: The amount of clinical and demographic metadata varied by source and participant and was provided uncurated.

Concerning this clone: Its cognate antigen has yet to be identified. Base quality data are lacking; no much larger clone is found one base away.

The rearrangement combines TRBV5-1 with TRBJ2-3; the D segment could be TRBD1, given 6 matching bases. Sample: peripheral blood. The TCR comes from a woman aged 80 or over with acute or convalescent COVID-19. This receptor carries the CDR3 CASSSRQERTDTQYF. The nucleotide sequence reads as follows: TGCGCCAGCAGCTCAAGACAGGAGAGGACAGATACGCAGTATTTT.